The source of this T cell receptor (beta chain) is a study of cytomegalovirus exposure and HLA in healthy donors. Study-wide context: A later analysis reported the 130 or so validation repertoires used the same platform as the roughly 700 first-cohort repertoires.

Findings and caveats of the study: Reports indicated that the classifier achieved high specificity and sensitivity in diagnosing cytomegalovirus status.

As concerns this clone: The target antigen is unknown.

The V and J ends lost 4 bases and 4 bases, in that order; junction bases with no gene match: 3. This CDR3 contains 13 residues. Per the germline V gene, CDR1 is SQVTM and CDR2 is ANQGSEA. Separate from the 666-subject first cohort was the approximately 120-subject validation cohort, to which the donors belonged. Using immunoSEQ multiplex PCR, the repertoire was profiled, and TCRdb retains in-frame clones only, with some absent. Counted here are roughly 250,000 clones, more than 75% occurring once; the ten biggest clones make up 1.2%. This clonotype originated in a woman in her 30s in good health and CMV-seropositive. The sample taken for sequencing was PBMCs. The chain is built from TRBV29-1 and TRBJ1-3; TRBD1 matches 8 bases. CDR3 in DNA: TGCAGCGTTGGGACAGGGCCAGGAAACACCATATATTTT. Its translation: CSVGTGPGNTIYF.